The rows below give T cell receptor beta chains drawn from one sample of a study of T cell responses to AZD1222 COVID-19 vaccine. Generated by immunoSEQ multiplex PCR, the TCRdb table keeps only in-frame clones and is missing some. The table lists 100,000 to 150,000 clones, 86% of them singletons. Specimen: peripheral blood, collected on day 0 of AZD1222 vaccination. These receptor sequences come from an adult in good health. Both conserved end residues are part of each CDR3. A D gene is named only where the DNA matches it firmly. Size values are once, few and many counts, or a class for expanded clones, and some rows have none.

>-|TRBV19|-|TRBJ2-2
CASSNVRAGIAGELFF
TGTGCCAGTAGTAATGTGAGGGCGGGAATTGCCGGGGAGCTGTTTTTT
>-|TRBV7-2|-|TRBJ2-1
CASSSRVRDEQFF
TGTGCCAGCAGCTCACGTGTACGGGATGAGCAGTTCTTC
>-|TRBV28|-|TRBJ2-1
CASSFHPTGNEQFF
TGTGCCAGCAGTTTCCACCCGACAGGAAATGAGCAGTTCTTC
>-|TRBV23-1|TRBD2|TRBJ2-2
CASSQREASGTGELFF
TGCGCCAGCAGTCAACGGGAAGCTAGCGGCACCGGGGAGCTGTTTTTT
>-|TRBV2|-|TRBJ2-5
CASRARTNQETQYF
TGTGCCAGCAGGGCCAGGACTAATCAAGAGACCCAGTACTTC
>-|TRBV18|-|TRBJ1-2
CASSETGIYGYTF
TGTGCCAGCTCAGAAACAGGGATCTATGGCTACACCTTC
>-|TRBV5-4|TRBD2|TRBJ2-3
CASSPGPREGLSDTQYF
TGTGCCAGCAGCCCAGGCCCGAGGGAGGGCCTATCAGATACGCAGTATTTT
>-|TRBV18|-|TRBJ1-3
CASSPQGPGNTIYF
TGTGCCAGCTCACCACAAGGGCCTGGAAACACCATATATTTT
>-|TRBV10-3|-|TRBJ1-1
CAISDPMNTEAFF
TGTGCCATCAGTGATCCGATGAACACTGAAGCTTTCTTT
>-|TRBV5-1|-|TRBJ2-7
CASSSRGGYEQYF
TGCGCCAGCAGCTCTAGGGGTGGCTACGAGCAGTACTTC
>-|TRBV27|-|TRBJ1-4
CASSGGVGEKLFF
TGTGCCAGCTCGGGAGGGGTGGGTGAAAAACTGTTTTTT
>-|TRBV12-3/TRBV12-4|TRBD1|TRBJ1-2
CASSLDRVGYTF
TGTGCCAGCAGTCTGGACAGGGTGGGCTACACCTTC
>-|TRBV7-9|-|TRBJ2-3
CASSLAPLADTQYF
TGTGCCAGCAGCTTAGCGCCTCTGGCAGATACGCAGTATTTT
>many|TRBV2|TRBD1|TRBJ2-1
CASSEGTGYNEQFF
TGTGCCAGCAGTGAAGGGACAGGGTATAATGAGCAGTTCTTC
>-|TRBV3-1/TRBV3-2|TRBD1|TRBJ2-6
CASSHRQGGISGANVLTF
TGTGCCAGCAGCCATAGACAGGGGGGGATCTCTGGGGCCAACGTCCTGACTTTC
>-|TRBV6-2/TRBV6-3|-|TRBJ2-7
CASSLSGLEYF
TGTGCCAGCAGTCTATCTGGACTCGAGTACTTC
>-|TRBV12-3/TRBV12-4|-|TRBJ1-1
CASSTVNTEAFF
TGTGCCAGCAGCACAGTGAACACTGAAGCTTTCTTT
>-|TRBV1|-|TRBJ2-2
CTSSQDYLENTGELFF
TGCACCAGCAGCCAAGATTACCTAGAAAACACCGGGGAGCTGTTTTTT